This T cell receptor (beta chain) appears in the sequencing data of a study of T cell changes during pregnancy in multiple sclerosis. The assay was immunoSEQ multiplex PCR, and TCRdb's table has in-frame clones only and misses some. The repertoire holds about 36,000 clones, with around 91% as singletons. The CDR3 is made up of 14 amino acids. Germline CDR1 is SGHAT and CDR2 is FQNNGV. The V end was cut by 0 bases, the J end by 9 bases, with 15 bases between. V and J are TRBV11-2 and TRBJ2-7; perhaps TRBD2 as D (5 bases). This clonotype was sampled from a female donor in good health, enrolled as a control in a pregnancy study. The sample was CD4+ T cells from peripheral blood mononuclear cells, taken in the second trimester of pregnancy. The CDR3 nucleotides read TGTGCCAGCAGCTTAGAACCGGGCCTCGCGGGGCAGTACTTC. Encoded protein: CASSLEPGLAGQYF.